What follows are 8 T cell receptor beta chains derived from one specimen sequenced in a study of blood T cell repertoires in COVID-19. Repertoires were generated with immunoSEQ multiplex PCR, while TCRdb's copy carries only in-frame clones and drops some. The table includes about 220,000 clones, 65% to 90% detected once. The material sequenced was peripheral blood. These receptors were collected from a woman in her seventies with COVID-19, enrolled during active disease.

This clone is a singleton in its sample. The V and J genes are TRBV7-4 and TRBJ1-6, with 7 bases identical to TRBD1. The germline gives CDR1 SGHVT, CDR2 SQSDAQ. This CDR3 contains 17 residues. The junction had 22 bases not matched to a gene; V was cut back by 10 bases and J by 10 bases. The CDR3 DNA reads TGTGCCAACACGACCCCCCTCAAGACAGGGTTTCAATCACCCCTCCACTTT. As protein: CANTTPLKTGFQSPLHF.

The chain recombines TRBV7-6 with TRBJ1-5; D possibly corresponds to TRBD1 (6 bases). The CDR3 runs 14 residues. V lost 1 base and J lost 8, with 12 bases in between. The germline gives CDR1 SGHVS, CDR2 FNYEAQ. The CDR3 DNA sequence: TGTGCCAGCAGCTTAGGGCAGGGGAGCAAGCCCCAGCATTTT. Protein: CASSLGQGSKPQHF.

The chain employs TRBV3-1 (or the pseudogene TRBV3-2) and TRBJ2-1; no clear D gene. V was shortened by 1 base and J by 0 bases, with 19 bases between the two germline ends. The CDR3 length is 19 residues. The germline V gene has CDR1 LGHDT and CDR2 YNNKEL (reference sequence). This CDR3 is CASSQVPNVETSSYNEQFF. CDR3 DNA sequence: TGTGCCAGCAGCCAAGTACCGAATGTCGAAACGAGCTCCTACAATGAGCAGTTCTTC.

This clone was seen just once. This rearrangement joins TRBV3-1 (or the pseudogene TRBV3-2) to TRBJ2-3; 9 bases are a match to TRBD2. CDR3 size: 18 residues. The germline CDR1 and CDR2 sequences are LGHDT and YNNKEL (reference sequence). Trimming cost V 0 bases and J 4 bases; bases outside gene matches: 11. CDR3: CASSQDLAGWRRADTQYF. The CDR3 bases are TGTGCCAGCAGCCAAGACCTAGCGGGGTGGCGTCGGGCAGATACGCAGTATTTT.

CDR3 coding DNA: TGTGCCAGCGGGAGGGGGCAAGAGACCCAGTACTTC. Residues: CASGRGQETQYF. The gene calls are TRBV2 and TRBJ2-5; the D gene is possibly TRBD2 (7 bases). CDR3 length equals 12 residues. Trimming pared 8 bases from V and 2 bases from J, leaving 9 bases between. The germline V gene has CDR1 SNHLY and CDR2 FYNNEI.

This clone appeared a few times. The V call is TRBV18, the J call TRBJ2-3; 10 nucleotides match TRBD1. V trimming: 3 bases; J trimming: 4 bases; junction bases outside the gene matches: 10. The CDR3 sequence is 17 residues long. CDR1 is KGHSH, CDR2 LQKENI, per germline. CDR3 region: CASSPLIRDRGSDTQYF. The CDR3 DNA is TGTGCCAGCTCACCGCTTATCCGGGACAGGGGATCAGATACGCAGTATTTT.

The chain couples TRBV5-1 to TRBJ2-5, with a weak D call TRBD1 (6 bases). The CDR3 is made up of 14 amino acids. From germline, CDR1 is SGHRS and CDR2 YFSETQ. V was shortened by 4 bases and J by 1 base, with 11 bases between the two germline ends. Written as DNA, the CDR3 is TGCGCCAGCAGCCCGGACAGTTCCCAAGAGACCCAGTACTTC. Encoded protein: CASSPDSSQETQYF. Using reference TRBV5-1 and TRBJ2-5 for the parts outside the CDR3, the full variable domain is KAGVTQTPRYLIKTRGQQVTLSCSPISGHRSVSWYQQTPGQGLQFLFEYFSETQRNKGNFPGRFSGRQFSNSRSEMNVSTLELGDSALYLCASSPDSSQETQYFGPGTRLLVL.

This clone has a single count. This sample includes further DNA sequences coding for the same CDR3. The V gene is TRBV4-2, the J gene TRBJ2-1, with 12 nucleotides matching TRBD2. The CDR3 has 14 residues. Germline trimming cut 1 base from V and 10 bases from J; bases unmatched to any gene: 2. Germline values: CDR1 LGHNA, CDR2 YNFKEQ. Here the CDR3 DNA reads TGTGCCAGCAGCCAAGGGCTAGCGGGAGGGGAGCAGTTCTTC. Translating gives CASSQGLAGGEQFF.